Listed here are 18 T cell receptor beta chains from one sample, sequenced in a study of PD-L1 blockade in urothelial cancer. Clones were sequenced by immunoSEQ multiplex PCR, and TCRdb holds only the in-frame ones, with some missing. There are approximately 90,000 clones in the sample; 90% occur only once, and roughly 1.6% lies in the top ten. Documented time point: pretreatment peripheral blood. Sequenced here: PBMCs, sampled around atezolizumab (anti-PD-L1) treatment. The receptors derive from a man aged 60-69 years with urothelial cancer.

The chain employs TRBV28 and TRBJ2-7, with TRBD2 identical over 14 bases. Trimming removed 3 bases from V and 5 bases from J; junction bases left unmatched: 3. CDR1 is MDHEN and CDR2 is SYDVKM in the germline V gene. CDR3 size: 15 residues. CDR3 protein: CASSFGGLAGDEQYF. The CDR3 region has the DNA TGTGCCAGCAGTTTTGGGGGACTAGCGGGAGACGAGCAGTACTTC.

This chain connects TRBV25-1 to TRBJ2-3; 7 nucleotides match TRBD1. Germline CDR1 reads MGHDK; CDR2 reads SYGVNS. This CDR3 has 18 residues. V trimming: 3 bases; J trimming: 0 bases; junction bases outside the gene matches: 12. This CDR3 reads CASSDRQGRARSTDTQYF. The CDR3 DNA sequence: TGTGCCAGCAGTGATCGACAGGGTAGAGCTCGTAGCACAGATACGCAGTATTTT.

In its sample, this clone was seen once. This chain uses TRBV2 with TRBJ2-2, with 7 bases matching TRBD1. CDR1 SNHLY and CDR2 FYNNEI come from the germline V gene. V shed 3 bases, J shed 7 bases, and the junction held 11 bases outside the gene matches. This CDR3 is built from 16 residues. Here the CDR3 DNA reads TGTGCCAGCAGTGAGGGGAACAGGGGATATTACGGGGAGCTGTTTTTT. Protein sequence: CASSEGNRGYYGELFF. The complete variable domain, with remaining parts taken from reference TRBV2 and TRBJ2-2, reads EPEVTQTPSHQVTQMGQEVILRCVPISNHLYFYWYRQILGQKVEFLVSFYNNEISEKSEIFDDQFSVERPDGSNFTLKIRSTKLEDSAMYFCASSEGNRGYYGELFFGEGSRLTVL.

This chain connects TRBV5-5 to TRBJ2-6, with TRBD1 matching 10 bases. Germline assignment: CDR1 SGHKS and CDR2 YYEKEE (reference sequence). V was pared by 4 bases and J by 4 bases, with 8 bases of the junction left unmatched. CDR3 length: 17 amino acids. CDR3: CASSLTGGAEGANVLTF. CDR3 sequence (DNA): TGTGCCAGCAGCCTGACAGGGGGCGCAGAGGGGGCCAACGTCCTGACTTTC.

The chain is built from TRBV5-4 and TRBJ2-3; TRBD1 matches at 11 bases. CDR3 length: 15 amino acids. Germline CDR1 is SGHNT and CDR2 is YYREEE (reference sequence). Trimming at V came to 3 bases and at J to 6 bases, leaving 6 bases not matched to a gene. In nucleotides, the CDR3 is TGTGCCAGCAGCTGGCCGGGACAGGGGGGGGATACGCAGTATTTT. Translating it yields CASSWPGQGGDTQYF.

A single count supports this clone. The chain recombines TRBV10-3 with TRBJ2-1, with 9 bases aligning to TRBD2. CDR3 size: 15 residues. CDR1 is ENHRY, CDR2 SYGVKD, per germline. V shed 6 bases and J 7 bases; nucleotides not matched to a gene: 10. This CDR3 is CAISQLSGRGNEQFF. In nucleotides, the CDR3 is TGTGCCATCAGCCAGCTTAGCGGGAGAGGAAATGAGCAGTTCTTC.

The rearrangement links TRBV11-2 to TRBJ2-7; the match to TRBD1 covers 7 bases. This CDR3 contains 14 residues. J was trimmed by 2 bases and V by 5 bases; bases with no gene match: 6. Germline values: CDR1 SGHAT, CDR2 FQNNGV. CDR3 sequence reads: CASSQDRAPYEQYF. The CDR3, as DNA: TGTGCCAGCAGCCAAGACAGGGCCCCCTACGAGCAGTACTTC.

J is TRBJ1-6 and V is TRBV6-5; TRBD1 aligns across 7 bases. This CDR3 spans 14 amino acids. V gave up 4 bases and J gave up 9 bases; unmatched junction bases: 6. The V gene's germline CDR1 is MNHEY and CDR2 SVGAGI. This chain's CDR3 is CASSLYQGVSPLHF. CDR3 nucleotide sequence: TGTGCCAGCAGTTTATACCAGGGGGTTTCACCCCTCCACTTT.

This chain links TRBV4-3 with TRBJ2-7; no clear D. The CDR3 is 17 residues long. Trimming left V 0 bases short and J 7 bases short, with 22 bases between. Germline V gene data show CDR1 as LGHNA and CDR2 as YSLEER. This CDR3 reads CASSQDWSTPNQREQYF. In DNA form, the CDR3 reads TGCGCCAGCAGCCAAGATTGGTCTACCCCAAATCAACGGGAGCAGTACTTC.

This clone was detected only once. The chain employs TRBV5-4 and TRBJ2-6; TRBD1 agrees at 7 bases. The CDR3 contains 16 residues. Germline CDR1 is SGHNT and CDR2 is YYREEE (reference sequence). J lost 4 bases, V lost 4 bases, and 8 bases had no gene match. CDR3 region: CASSTVQGRGANVLTF. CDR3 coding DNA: TGTGCCAGCAGCACAGTACAGGGGAGAGGGGCCAACGTCCTGACTTTC.

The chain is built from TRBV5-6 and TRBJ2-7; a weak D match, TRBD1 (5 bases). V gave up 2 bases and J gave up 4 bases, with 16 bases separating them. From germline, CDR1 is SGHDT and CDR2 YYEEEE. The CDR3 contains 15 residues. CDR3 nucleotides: TGTGCCAGCAGCTTTGTGGACAACAACCCTTACGAGCAGTACTTC. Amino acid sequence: CASSFVDNNPYEQYF.

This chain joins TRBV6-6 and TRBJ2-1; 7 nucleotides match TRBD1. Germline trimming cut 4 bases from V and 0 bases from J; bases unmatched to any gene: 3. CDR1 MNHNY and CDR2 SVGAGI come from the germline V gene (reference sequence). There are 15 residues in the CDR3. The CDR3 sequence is CASSSGDSSYNEQFF. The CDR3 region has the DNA TGTGCCAGCAGTTCCGGGGACAGCTCCTACAATGAGCAGTTCTTC.

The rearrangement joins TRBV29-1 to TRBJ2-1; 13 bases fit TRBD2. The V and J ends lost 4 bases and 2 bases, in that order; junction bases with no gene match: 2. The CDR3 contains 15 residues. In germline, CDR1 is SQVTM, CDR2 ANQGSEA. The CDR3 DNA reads TGCAGCGTTGCCGGGACTAGCGGGGCCTACAATGAGCAGTTCTTC. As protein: CSVAGTSGAYNEQFF.

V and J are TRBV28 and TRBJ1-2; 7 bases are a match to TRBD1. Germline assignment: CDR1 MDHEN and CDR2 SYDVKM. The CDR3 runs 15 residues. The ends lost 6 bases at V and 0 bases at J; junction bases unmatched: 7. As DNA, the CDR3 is TGTGCCAGCAGCTCACCCGGGACAGCTAACTATGGCTACACCTTC. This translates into CASSSPGTANYGYTF.

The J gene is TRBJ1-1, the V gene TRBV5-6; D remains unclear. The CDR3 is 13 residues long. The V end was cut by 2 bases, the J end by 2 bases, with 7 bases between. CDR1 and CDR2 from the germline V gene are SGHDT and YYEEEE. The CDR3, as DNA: TGTGCCAGCAGCTTTACAAGAAACACTGAAGCTTTCTTT. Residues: CASSFTRNTEAFF.

This chain's CDR3 is CASRRGSDTQYF. In nucleotides, the CDR3 is TGTGCCAGCAGACGGGGGTCAGATACGCAGTATTTT. V is TRBV6-5 and J is TRBJ2-3; a possible D gene is TRBD2 (6 bases). There are 12 residues in the CDR3. V was clipped by 6 bases and J by 4 bases, with 8 bases between them. Germline CDR1 MNHEY, CDR2 SVGAGI.

CDR3 DNA sequence: TGTGCCAGCAGTCCCGGGACAGGGGGGTACACCTTC. This sequence encodes CASSPGTGGYTF. The chain links TRBV6-5 to TRBJ1-2; TRBD1 aligns across 11 bases. V was clipped by 5 bases and J by 11 bases; unmatched bases: 4. CDR3 length equals 12 residues. Germline assignment: CDR1 MNHEY and CDR2 SVGAGI.

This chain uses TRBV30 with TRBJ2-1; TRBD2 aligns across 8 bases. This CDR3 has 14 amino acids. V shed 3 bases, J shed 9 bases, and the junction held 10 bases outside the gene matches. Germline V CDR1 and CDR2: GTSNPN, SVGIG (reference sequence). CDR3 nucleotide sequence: TGTGCCTGGAGGACCGCGGGAGGCCCTGCTGAGCAGTTCTTC. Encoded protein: CAWRTAGGPAEQFF.